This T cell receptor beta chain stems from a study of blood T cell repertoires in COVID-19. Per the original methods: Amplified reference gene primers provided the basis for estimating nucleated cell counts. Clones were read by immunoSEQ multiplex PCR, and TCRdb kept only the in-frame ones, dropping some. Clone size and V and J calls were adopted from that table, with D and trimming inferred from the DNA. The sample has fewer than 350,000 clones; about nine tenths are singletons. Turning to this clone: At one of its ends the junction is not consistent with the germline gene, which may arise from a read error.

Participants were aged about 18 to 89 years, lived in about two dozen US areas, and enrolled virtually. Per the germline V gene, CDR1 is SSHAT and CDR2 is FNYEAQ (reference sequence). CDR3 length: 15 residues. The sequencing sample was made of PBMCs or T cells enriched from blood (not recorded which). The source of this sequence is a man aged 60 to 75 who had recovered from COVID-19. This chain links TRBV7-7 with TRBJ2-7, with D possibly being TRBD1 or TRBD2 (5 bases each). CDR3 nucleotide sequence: TGTGCTAGCAGCTTAGGAGGAGTAGGGGCCTACGAGCAGTACTTC. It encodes CASSLGGVGAYEQYF.